The entry below describes one T cell receptor beta chain. The data belong to a study of cytomegalovirus exposure and HLA in healthy donors. The V gene's germline CDR1 is SGHTA and CDR2 FQGTGA. The CDR3 consists of 15 residues. The V and J ends lost 5 bases and 4 bases, in that order; junction bases with no gene match: 10. The PCR made use of 60 Vbeta and 13 Jbeta primers. The method was immunoSEQ multiplex PCR; TCRdb's version includes in-frame clones alone and lacks a portion of them. Of tens of thousands of clones listed, around 73% are singletons. Material for sequencing was PBMCs. The receptor comes from a woman aged 35 to 49 in good health and CMV-seronegative. The rearrangement joins TRBV7-3 to TRBJ2-5, with 7 positions matching TRBD1. The CDR3 reads CASSVGGATGETQYF. The CDR3 nucleotides read TGTGCCAGCAGCGTAGGGGGCGCGACTGGAGAGACCCAGTACTTC.